The 15 T cell receptor beta chains given below trace back to one sample, sequenced in a study of blood T cell repertoires in COVID-19. Clones were sequenced by immunoSEQ multiplex PCR, and TCRdb holds only the in-frame ones, with some missing. The sample records some 390,000 clones, around 89% being singletons. Sequencing was done on a sample of peripheral blood. The receptors originated from a middle-aged woman with COVID-19, enrolled during active disease.

The chain combines TRBV11-1 with TRBJ2-7; 13 positions match TRBD2. This CDR3 comprises 19 residues. The germline gives CDR1 SGHAT, CDR2 FQDESV (reference sequence). With 0 bases clipped from V and 1 base from J, the junction kept 9 bases outside the gene matches. CDR3 bases: TGTGCCAGCAGCTTAGCGCCGGGACTAGCGGGATCTCTTTCCTACGAGCAGTACTTC. Its protein product is CASSLAPGLAGSLSYEQYF. Looking up the rest from reference TRBV11-1 and TRBJ2-7 gives the full variable domain: EAEVAQSPRYKITEKSQAVAFWCDPISGHATLYWYRQILGQGPELLVQFQDESVVDDSQLPKDRFSAERLKGVDSTLKIQPAELGDSAMYLCASSLAPGLAGSLSYEQYFGPGTRLTVT.

This chain connects TRBV5-6 to TRBJ1-5; 10 nucleotides match TRBD1. The V gene's germline CDR1 is SGHDT and CDR2 YYEEEE. This CDR3 comprises 15 residues. The trim removed 4 bases at V and 7 bases at J, leaving 8 bases unmatched. DNA for the CDR3: TGTGCCAGCAGCATGGGACAGGGGATACGGCAGCCCCAGCATTTT. It is translated as CASSMGQGIRQPQHF. The whole variable domain, filled in from reference TRBV5-6 and TRBJ1-5, reads DAGVTQSPTHLIKTRGQQVTLRCSPKSGHDTVSWYQQALGQGPQFIFQYYEEEERQRGNFPDRFSGHQFPNYSSELNVNALLLGDSALYLCASSMGQGIRQPQHFGDGTRLSIL.

The J gene is TRBJ1-2, the V gene TRBV6-5, with a weak D call TRBD1 (5 bases). Trimming removed 4 bases at V and 7 bases at J, with 16 bases between. CDR3 length: 14 residues. Germline assignment: CDR1 MNHEY and CDR2 SVGAGI. The CDR3: CASSFGPSQGGYTF. CDR3 DNA sequence: TGTGCCAGCAGTTTTGGGCCCTCGCAGGGTGGCTACACCTTC.

About this clone itself: Other DNA sequences in the sample encode the same CDR3. This rearrangement joins TRBV28 to TRBJ2-7; 7 bases line up with TRBD2. The CDR3 has 13 residues. V was clipped by 3 bases and J by 6 bases; unmatched bases: 5. CDR1 is MDHEN and CDR2 is SYDVKM in the germline V gene. The CDR3 sequence is CASSLAGRGEQYF. CDR3 sequence (DNA): TGTGCCAGCAGTTTGGCAGGGAGGGGCGAGCAGTACTTC.

This clone was observed once. The chain recombines TRBV11-1 with TRBJ1-6; 9 bases align to TRBD1. CDR3 length equals 14 residues. Germline loops: CDR1 SGHAT, CDR2 FQDESV (reference sequence). Trimming at V came to 4 bases and at J to 10 bases, leaving 5 bases not matched to a gene. The CDR3 protein is CASSWGQGGSPLHF. The DNA of the CDR3 is TGTGCCAGCAGCTGGGGACAGGGCGGATCACCCCTCCACTTT.

A few counts support this clone. This chain uses TRBV7-8 with TRBJ1-5; no reliable D call. The V gene lost 5 bases and the J gene lost 7 bases, with 12 bases spanning the gap. This CDR3 has 13 amino acids. Looked up from germline, CDR1 is SGHVS and CDR2 is FQNEAQ. CDR3 sequence: CASSRDGSQPQHF. DNA of the CDR3: TGTGCCAGCAGCCGAGACGGTTCGCAGCCCCAGCATTTT.

This CDR3 is CASSLPTAGTEAFF. The CDR3 coding sequence is TGTGCCAGCAGTTTACCCACGGCGGGCACTGAAGCTTTCTTT. V and J are TRBV28 and TRBJ1-1; D ambiguous. The germline CDR1 and CDR2 sequences are MDHEN and SYDVKM. This CDR3 contains 14 residues. The germline V and J ends were trimmed by 2 bases and 4 bases, with 11 bases remaining between them.

This clone was recorded only once. J is TRBJ1-1 and V is TRBV7-9, with D possibly TRBD1 on 5 matching bases. CDR1 and CDR2 from the germline V gene are SEHNR and FQNEAQ (reference sequence). Deletions cut 3 bases from V and 1 base from J, with 9 bases between. The CDR3 contains 14 residues. As DNA, the CDR3 is TGTGCCAGCAGCTTTTACCAGGGGAACACTGAAGCTTTCTTT. Translated: CASSFYQGNTEAFF.

The chain employs TRBV9 and TRBJ1-6; the D gene is possibly TRBD1 (5 bases). The germline V gene encodes CDR1 SGDLS and CDR2 YYNGEE. The V gene lost 0 bases and the J gene lost 6 bases, with 10 bases spanning the gap. The CDR3 spans 15 residues. CDR3 protein: CASSVEGNRNSPLHF. The CDR3, as DNA: TGTGCCAGCAGCGTAGAGGGGAACCGTAATTCACCCCTCCACTTT. The whole variable domain, remainder taken from reference TRBV9 and TRBJ1-6, is DSGVTQTPKHLITATGQRVTLRCSPRSGDLSVYWYQQSLDQGLQFLIQYYNGEERAKGNILERFSAQQFPDLHSELNLSSLELGDSALYFCASSVEGNRNSPLHFGNGTRLTVT.

The chain is built from TRBV2 and TRBJ2-1, with TRBD1 identical over 9 bases. Germline CDR1 reads SNHLY; CDR2 reads FYNNEI. This CDR3 is 14 amino acids long. V lost 6 bases, J lost 1 base, and 1 base stayed unmatched. CDR3 DNA sequence: TGTGCCAGCAGCGGGACAGGGTCCTACAATGAGCAGTTCTTC. Translation gives CASSGTGSYNEQFF.

This clone was counted only a few times. The J gene is TRBJ2-7, the V gene TRBV4-1; 14 positions match TRBD2. Germline CDR1 reads MGHRA; CDR2 reads YSYEKL. J lost 6 bases, V lost 4 bases, and 2 bases had no gene match. The CDR3 loop spans 14 amino acids. The CDR3 DNA reads as TGCGCCAGCAGCCTCGGGACTAGCGGGAGCGAGCAGTACTTC. This gives the protein CASSLGTSGSEQYF.

V is TRBV19 and J is TRBJ2-2; 8 bases line up with TRBD1. V shed 5 bases, J shed 4 bases, and the junction held 3 bases outside the gene matches. The CDR3 is 14 amino acids. Germline V gives CDR1 LNHDA, CDR2 SQIVND (reference sequence). CDR3 region: CASSQGAPTGELFF. In DNA form, the CDR3 reads TGTGCCAGTAGTCAGGGGGCGCCCACCGGGGAGCTGTTTTTT.

This chain connects TRBV3-1 (or the pseudogene TRBV3-2) to TRBJ1-6; the match to TRBD1 covers 9 bases. With V trimmed by 6 bases and J by 3 bases, 9 bases remained unmatched. The CDR3 covers 17 residues. Germline CDR1 reads LGHDT; CDR2 reads YNNKEL (reference sequence). The CDR3 here is CASSLQGAEGYNSPLHF. The CDR3 DNA reads as TGTGCCAGCAGTCTACAGGGGGCGGAAGGCTATAATTCACCCCTCCACTTT.

V gene TRBV5-4 combines with J gene TRBJ1-3; D uncertain. The V end was cut by 2 bases, the J end by 2 bases, with 11 bases between. There are 15 residues in the CDR3. Germline CDR1 SGHNT, CDR2 YYREEE (reference sequence). CDR3 DNA: TGTGCCAGCAGCTTATTCGGGATGCCTGGAAACACCATATATTTT. Its translation: CASSLFGMPGNTIYF.

This clone was counted between two and nine times. The chain combines TRBV7-2 with TRBJ1-2; 9 bases are shared with TRBD1. V lost 1 base, J lost 8 bases, and 2 bases stayed unmatched. Germline-derived CDR1 and CDR2 are SGHTA and FQGNSA. This CDR3 is built from 13 residues. CDR3 DNA sequence: TGTGCCAGCAGCTTAGACAGGGGGCACGGCTACACCTTC. It codes for CASSLDRGHGYTF.